This T cell receptor (beta chain) was sequenced for a study of blood T cell repertoires in COVID-19. This clone was counted a few times. TCRdb's copy holds only in-frame clones and misses some; the assay was immunoSEQ multiplex PCR. The sample holds some 45,000 clones, about 86% seen once. Germline lookup yields CDR1 SEHNR and CDR2 FQNEAQ (reference sequence). There are 13 residues in the CDR3. The V and J ends lost 1 base and 7 bases respectively, with 8 bases between them. The chain is built from TRBV7-9 and TRBJ1-5; D uncertain. The receptor was derived from a man between 65 and 85 years old with acute or convalescent COVID-19. Sequencing was done on a sample of peripheral blood. CDR3 protein: CASSLEEAQPQHF. DNA of the CDR3: TGTGCCAGCAGCTTAGAGGAGGCGCAGCCCCAGCATTTT.